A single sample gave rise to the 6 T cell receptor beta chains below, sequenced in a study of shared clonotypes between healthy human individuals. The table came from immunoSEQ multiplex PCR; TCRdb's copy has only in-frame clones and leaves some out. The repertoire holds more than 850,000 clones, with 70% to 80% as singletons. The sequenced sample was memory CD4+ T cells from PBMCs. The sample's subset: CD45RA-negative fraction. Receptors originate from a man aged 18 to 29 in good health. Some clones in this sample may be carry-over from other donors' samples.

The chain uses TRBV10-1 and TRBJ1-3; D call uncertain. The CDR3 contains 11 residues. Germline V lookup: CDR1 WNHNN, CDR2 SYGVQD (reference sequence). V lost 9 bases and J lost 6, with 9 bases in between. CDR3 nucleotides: TGCGCCAGGTGGCGTGTAAACACCATATATTTT. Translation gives CARWRVNTIYF.

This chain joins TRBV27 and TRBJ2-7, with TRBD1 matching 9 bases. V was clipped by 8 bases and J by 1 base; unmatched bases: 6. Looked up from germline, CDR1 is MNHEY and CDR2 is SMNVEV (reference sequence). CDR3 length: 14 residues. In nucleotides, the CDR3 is TGTGCCAGCGGGTTGACAGGGGGGTCCTACGAGCAGTACTTC. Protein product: CASGLTGGSYEQYF.

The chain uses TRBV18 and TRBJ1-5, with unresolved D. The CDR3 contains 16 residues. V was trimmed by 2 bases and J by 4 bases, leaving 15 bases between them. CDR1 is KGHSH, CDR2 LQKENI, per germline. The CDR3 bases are TGTGCCAGCTCACCAGGGTTCAGGAGCCCTAATCAGCCCCAGCATTTT. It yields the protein CASSPGFRSPNQPQHF.

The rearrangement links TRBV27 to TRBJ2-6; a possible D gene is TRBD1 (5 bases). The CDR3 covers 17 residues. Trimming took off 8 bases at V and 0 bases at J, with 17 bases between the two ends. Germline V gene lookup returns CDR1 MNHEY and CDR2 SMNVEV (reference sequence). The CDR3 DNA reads TGTGCCAGCGGAGAAGGGGTCTTCCTCTCTGGGGCCAACGTCCTGACTTTC. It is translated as CASGEGVFLSGANVLTF.

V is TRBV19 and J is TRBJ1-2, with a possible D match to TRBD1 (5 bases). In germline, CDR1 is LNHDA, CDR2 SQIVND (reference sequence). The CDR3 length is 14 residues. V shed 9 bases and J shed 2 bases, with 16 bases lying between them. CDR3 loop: CASGAAGNNYGYTF. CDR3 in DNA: TGTGCCAGCGGGGCGGCAGGGAACAACTATGGCTACACCTTC.

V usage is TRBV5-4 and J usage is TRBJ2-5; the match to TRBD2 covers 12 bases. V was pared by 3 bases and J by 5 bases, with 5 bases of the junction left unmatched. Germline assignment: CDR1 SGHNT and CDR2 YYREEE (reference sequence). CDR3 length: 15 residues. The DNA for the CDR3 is TGTGCCAGCAGCTCTAGCGGGAGGGTGGGGGAGACCCAGTACTTC. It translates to CASSSSGRVGETQYF.